This TCR beta chain was documented in a study of blood T cell repertoires in COVID-19. TCRdb's table, derived via immunoSEQ multiplex PCR, lists solely in-frame clones and lacks some. The sample yields 250,000 or so clones, approximately 86% seen once. Trimming cost V 5 bases and J 6 bases; bases outside gene matches: 7. This CDR3 is built from 14 residues. CDR1 SGHNT and CDR2 YYREEE come from the germline V gene (reference sequence). The TCR comes from a man in his thirties or forties with active or convalescent COVID-19. The material sequenced was peripheral blood. The chain combines TRBV5-4 with TRBJ2-1, with 8 bases aligning to TRBD1. This CDR3 is CASSSTTGVNEQFF. The CDR3 nucleotides are TGTGCCAGCAGTAGCACGACAGGGGTCAATGAGCAGTTCTTC.